A selection of T cell receptor beta chains follows, all from one sample in a study of cytomegalovirus exposure and HLA in healthy donors. Sequencing was performed with immunoSEQ multiplex PCR; in TCRdb, only in-frame clones are kept and a portion is missing. The repertoire holds approximately 170,000 clones, with 78% as singletons. Sample: PBMCs. The receptors stem from a woman between 35 and 50 years old in good health and CMV-seropositive. Both conserved end residues are part of each CDR3. The order of the fields is clone size, D gene, J gene, V gene, CDR3 DNA, CDR3 protein. D genes are given only for firm matches. Clone size is shown for a subset of rows, as once, few, many or a class of expanded clone.

>.|.|TRBJ2-6|TRBV7-6
TGTGCCAGCAGTGAGGTGGCTGGGGCCAACGGCCTGACTTTC
CASSEVAGANGLTF
>.|TRBD1|TRBJ1-1|TRBV6-1
TGTGCCAGCACCAGGACAGGGGGTCCTGCTGAAGCTTTCTTT
CASTRTGGPAEAFF
>.|.|TRBJ2-3|TRBV29-1
TGCAGCGCGCAGCTAGGAGATACGCAGTATTTT
CSAQLGDTQYF
>.|.|TRBJ1-6|TRBV5-4
TGTGCCAGCAACACACAGGATAGGCCCCTCCACTTT
CASNTQDRPLHF
>.|.|TRBJ2-7|TRBV18
TGTGCCAGCTCACCCCTTCCGGGGGAGCAGTACTTC
CASSPLPGEQYF
>.|TRBD2|TRBJ2-3|TRBV6-6
TGTGCCAGCAGTTACTCCCTAGCGGGGACCACAGATACGCAGTATTTT
CASSYSLAGTTDTQYF
>.|.|TRBJ1-3|TRBV7-7
TGTGCCAGCAGCCAGTCCCCGCATGCTGGAAACACCATATATTTT
CASSQSPHAGNTIYF
>.|.|TRBJ1-1|TRBV30
TGTGCCTGGAGTGATCTGGCCAACAACATGTACACTGAAGCTTTCTTT
CAWSDLANNMYTEAFF
>.|.|TRBJ1-1|TRBV14
TGTGCCAGCAGCCAAGATTTTGGGCGAAACACTGAAGCTTTCTTT
CASSQDFGRNTEAFF
>.|.|TRBJ1-4|TRBV7-3
TGTGCCAGCAGCCGGGGAGAGGGCGAAAAACTGTTTTTT
CASSRGEGEKLFF
>few|TRBD1|TRBJ1-2|TRBV5-4
TGTGCCAGCAGCTCTAACCAGGGGGCGGAAGGCTACACCTTC
CASSSNQGAEGYTF
>.|TRBD2|TRBJ2-1|TRBV19
TGTGCCAGTAGCCGGTTGATCGGGGGGGCAGGGAATGAGCAGTTCTTC
CASSRLIGGAGNEQFF
>few|.|TRBJ2-5|TRBV19
TGTGCCAGTAGTCCTGGACAGAAAGAGACCCAGTACTTC
CASSPGQKETQYF
>.|TRBD2|TRBJ2-3|TRBV6-6
TGTGCCAGCAGTTTCCCCGGGACTAGTACAGATACGCAGTATTTT
CASSFPGTSTDTQYF
>.|TRBD1|TRBJ2-7|TRBV7-2
TGTGCCAGCAGCTTAGGGGGACAGAGCTACGAGCAGTACTTC
CASSLGGQSYEQYF
>few|TRBD1|TRBJ1-1|TRBV28
TGTGCCAGCAGTTCCCTCACCCTACAGGGGGTGACTGAAGCTTTCTTT
CASSSLTLQGVTEAFF
>.|TRBD1|TRBJ1-1|TRBV19
TGTGCCAGTAGTAAAGACAGGGCCGGCACTGAAGCTTTCTTT
CASSKDRAGTEAFF